The 25 T cell receptor beta chains given below trace back to one sample, sequenced in a study of human T cells and chemical hapten exposure. TCRdb used MiXCR to reprocess the RACE reads, holding one entry per CDR3 protein. The sample holds 40,000 to 50,000 distinct CDR3 sequences, around 12% seen once. Time point denoted: pre-sensitization, week 0. Treatment described: therapeutic diphenylcyclopropenone sensitization with weekly scalp DPC. Material: whole blood, obtained in connection with sensitization to the hapten diphenylcyclopropenone (DPC). Receptors originate from a woman aged 30 to 39 with alopecia areata. Some clones in this sample may be carry-over from other donors' samples.

There are many counts of this clonotype. The genes are TRBV5-1 and TRBJ2-1, with 9 bases identical to TRBD2. The length of the CDR3 is 15 residues. The V gene's germline CDR1 is SGHRS and CDR2 YFSETQ. Germline trimming cut 0 bases from V and 8 bases from J; bases unmatched to any gene: 6. The CDR3 spells CASSLVLAGADEQFF. For the CDR3, the DNA is TGCGCCAGCAGCTTGGTGTTAGCGGGAGCCGATGAGCAGTTCTTC.

Note on this clonotype: A read error may be the cause here, since a much bigger clone is one base away. This CDR3 reads CVSSQWAVSYNEQFF. The CDR3 nucleotides are TGTGTCAGCAGCCAGTGGGCGGTCTCCTACAATGAGCAGTTCTTC. J is TRBJ2-1 and V is TRBV7-6; no clear D. In germline, CDR1 is SGHVS, CDR2 FNYEAQ. This CDR3 is built from 15 residues.

In its sample, this clonotype was seen a few times. J is TRBJ2-1 and V is TRBV6-5, with D unclear. The V end lost 7 bases, the J end lost 0 bases, and 16 bases lay between the germline ends. This CDR3 is 16 amino acids long. The V gene's germline CDR1 is MNHEY and CDR2 SVGAGI. The CDR3 nucleotides are TGTGCCAGCACCCAAATGCCCGGAGCCTCCTACAATGAGCAGTTCTTC. Translation gives CASTQMPGASYNEQFF.

CDR3 bases: TGCAGCGTCCGAGAGGGTCTTAATTCACCCCTCCACTTT. Protein: CSVREGLNSPLHF. The chain combines TRBV29-1 with TRBJ1-6; D call uncertain. The CDR3 runs to 13 residues. Per germline, CDR1 SQVTM and CDR2 ANQGSEA. Trimming took 6 bases from V and 6 from J, leaving 12 bases between them. Complete variable domain (other parts from reference TRBV29-1 and TRBJ1-6): SAVISQKPSRDICQRGTSLTIQCQVDSQVTMMFWYRQQPGQSLTLIATANQGSEATYESGFVIDKFPISRPNLTFSTLTVSNMSPEDSSIYLCSVREGLNSPLHFGNGTRLTVT.

The DNA of the CDR3 is TGTGCCAGCAGCTTGGGACTTTCCGGGGAGCTGTTTTTT. It specifies CASSLGLSGELFF. V gene TRBV9 combines with J gene TRBJ2-2; possible D gene TRBD2, 6 bases. In germline, CDR1 is SGDLS, CDR2 YYNGEE. Between the trimmed V and J ends, which lost 4 bases and 6 bases, there was a span of 10 bases. The CDR3 sequence is 13 residues long.

Many counts were recorded for this clonotype. This rearrangement joins TRBV2 to TRBJ2-4; 10 bases fit TRBD2. This CDR3 has 15 amino acids. Unmatched junction bases numbered 8, after V lost 6 bases and J lost 6 bases. The germline gives CDR1 SNHLY, CDR2 FYNNEI. Here the CDR3 reads CASRMRASGRNIQYF. The CDR3 region has the DNA TGTGCCAGCAGGATGCGGGCTAGCGGGAGAAACATTCAGTACTTC. The full variable domain, with the rest looked up from reference TRBV2 and TRBJ2-4, is EPEVTQTPSHQVTQMGQEVILRCVPISNHLYFYWYRQILGQKVEFLVSFYNNEISEKSEIFDDQFSVERPDGSNFTLKIRSTKLEDSAMYFCASRMRASGRNIQYFGAGTRLSVL.

The rearrangement uses TRBV10-1 and TRBJ2-5; D possibly corresponds to TRBD2 (5 bases). V was shortened by 2 bases and J by 3 bases, with 13 bases between the two germline ends. Germline V CDR1 and CDR2: WNHNN, SYGVQD (reference sequence). This CDR3 has 15 amino acids. The DNA of the CDR3 is TGCGCCAGCAGTGAGCGAGGAGGCTCCGAAGAGACCCAGTACTTC. Translating gives CASSERGGSEETQYF.

The V and J genes are TRBV12-3 or TRBV12-4 and TRBJ1-5; D gene ambiguous. The germline V and J ends were trimmed by 6 bases and 9 bases, with 12 bases remaining between them. CDR3 size: 12 residues. This CDR3 reads CASSPQSRPQHF. CDR3 DNA sequence: TGTGCCAGCAGCCCCCAGTCTAGGCCCCAGCATTTT.

This clonotype has a count of ten or more. The V and J genes are TRBV19 and TRBJ2-3; 11 bases are a match to TRBD2. CDR1 and CDR2 from the germline V gene are LNHDA and SQIVND (reference sequence). V shed 6 bases and J 9 bases; nucleotides not matched to a gene: 2. This CDR3 is 12 amino acids long. In DNA, the CDR3 is TGTGCCAGTAGACTAGCGGGAGACACGCAGTATTTT. As protein: CASRLAGDTQYF.

This clonotype was picked up many times. This sequence joins TRBV28 and TRBJ2-4; TRBD1 matches at 10 bases. With V trimmed by 6 bases and J by 0 bases, 11 bases remained unmatched. CDR1 and CDR2 (germline): MDHEN, SYDVKM. The CDR3 consists of 18 residues. The DNA for the CDR3 is TGTGCCAGCAGGACAGGGGGCCTGCTGCCTGTAGCCAAAAACATTCAGTACTTC. The encoded protein is CASRTGGLLPVAKNIQYF.

In its sample, this clonotype was seen many times. V and J are TRBV28 and TRBJ2-5, with TRBD1 identical over 7 bases. The V gene end was trimmed by 4 bases and the J gene end by 5 bases; junction bases not matched to a gene: 13. Germline-derived CDR1 and CDR2 are MDHEN and SYDVKM. The CDR3 sequence is 16 residues long. The CDR3 here is CASSSLYRGNRETQYF. In DNA form, the CDR3 reads TGTGCCAGCAGTTCCCTCTACAGGGGTAACCGGGAGACCCAGTACTTC.

This clonotype showed up many times. This rearrangement joins TRBV18 to TRBJ2-5; D call uncertain. Deletions cut 0 bases from V and 5 bases from J, with 4 bases between. CDR3 length equals 12 residues. Germline CDR1 reads KGHSH; CDR2 reads LQKENI. DNA of the CDR3: TGTGCCAGCTCACCACCGTCGGAGACCCAGTACTTC. Its protein product is CASSPPSETQYF.

This clonotype occurred a few times. V gene TRBV19 combines with J gene TRBJ2-5; no clear D gene. The CDR3 runs 11 residues. Germline CDR1 is LNHDA and CDR2 is SQIVND (reference sequence). V was shortened by 4 bases and J by 5 bases, with 5 bases between the two germline ends. DNA for the CDR3: TGTGCCAGTAGTAGGTGGGAGACCCAGTACTTC. The encoded protein is CASSRWETQYF.

This clonotype showed up just a few times. The CDR3 nucleotides read TGTGCCGGCTCCGGGGTGGAGAATGAAAAACTGTTTTTT. Encoded protein: CAGSGVENEKLFF. The chain links TRBV2 to TRBJ1-4, with D hard to call. V shed 11 bases and J shed 5 bases, with 15 bases lying between them. CDR1 and CDR2 from the germline V gene are SNHLY and FYNNEI. This CDR3 comprises 13 residues.

The genes are TRBV29-1 and TRBJ2-6; no definite D call. CDR1 is SQVTM and CDR2 is ANQGSEA in the germline V gene. CDR3 size: 14 residues. V lost 5 bases, J lost 0 bases, and 8 bases lay in between. Written as DNA, the CDR3 is TGCAGCGTTCGCCAGCGCTCTGGGGCCAACGTCCTGACTTTC. Amino acid sequence: CSVRQRSGANVLTF. Full variable domain (remainder filled in from reference TRBV29-1 and TRBJ2-6): SAVISQKPSRDICQRGTSLTIQCQVDSQVTMMFWYRQQPGQSLTLIATANQGSEATYESGFVIDKFPISRPNLTFSTLTVSNMSPEDSSIYLCSVRQRSGANVLTFGAGSRLTVL.

This clonotype was detected many times. The rearrangement uses TRBV6-5 and TRBJ2-7; the D gene is possibly TRBD2 (6 bases). CDR1 is MNHEY and CDR2 is SVGAGI in the germline V gene. The CDR3 sequence is 13 residues long. The V end lost 5 bases, the J end lost 10 bases, and 18 bases lay between the germline ends. The CDR3 here is CASSRTPGTRQYF. DNA of the CDR3: TGTGCCAGCAGTCGAACCCCCGGGACTCGCCAGTACTTC.

The chain combines TRBV7-3 with TRBJ2-7; 8 bases agree with TRBD2. The CDR3 has 13 residues. V trimming: 4 bases; J trimming: 3 bases; junction bases outside the gene matches: 2. Germline assignment: CDR1 SGHTA and CDR2 FQGTGA. CDR3 sequence reads: CASSSGLGYEQYF. The CDR3 DNA sequence: TGTGCCAGCAGCTCGGGACTAGGCTACGAGCAGTACTTC.

This clonotype has a count of ten or more. CDR3 amino acids: CASSLSGDRSIYGYTF. CDR3 DNA: TGTGCCAGCAGCTTATCTGGGGACAGGTCCATCTATGGCTACACCTTC. The chain has TRBV7-6 and TRBJ1-2; 8 bases align to TRBD1. V shed 2 bases, J shed 4 bases, and the junction held 9 bases outside the gene matches. This CDR3 comprises 16 residues. Germline V gene data show CDR1 as SGHVS and CDR2 as FNYEAQ.

This clonotype was picked up a small number of times. In DNA form, the CDR3 reads TGTGCCAGCAGCTTAGGAGGCGGGACAGTCCCCGGTACGCAGTATTTT. Translation: CASSLGGGTVPGTQYF. The genes are TRBV7-2 and TRBJ2-3; weak D call: TRBD1 (7 bases). Germline CDR1 is SGHTA and CDR2 is FQGNSA. CDR3 length: 16 residues. Trimming cost V 1 base and J 8 bases, with 19 bases left between them. Drawing the rest from reference TRBV7-2 and TRBJ2-3, the complete variable domain is GAGVSQSPSNKVTEKGKDVELRCDPISGHTALYWYRQSLGQGLEFLIYFQGNSAPDKSGLPSDRFSAERTGGSVSTLTIQRTQQEDSAVYLCASSLGGGTVPGTQYFGPGTRLTVL.

The chain uses TRBV7-2 and TRBJ2-7, with TRBD2 identical over 7 bases. The CDR3 extends over 14 amino acids. Germline lookup yields CDR1 SGHTA and CDR2 FQGNSA. Trimming took 0 bases from V and 5 from J; bases not matched to a gene: 4. The CDR3 DNA reads as TGTGCCAGCAGCTTAGCGGGAGGGCCCGACGAGCAGTACTTC. This encodes CASSLAGGPDEQYF. Supplemented by reference TRBV7-2 and TRBJ2-7, the full variable domain reads GAGVSQSPSNKVTEKGKDVELRCDPISGHTALYWYRQSLGQGLEFLIYFQGNSAPDKSGLPSDRFSAERTGGSVSTLTIQRTQQEDSAVYLCASSLAGGPDEQYFGPGTRLTVT.

On this clonotype: A single base separates this from a much larger clone, so it may be a read error. V and J are TRBV7-9 and TRBJ2-7, with 7 positions matching TRBD2. CDR1 and CDR2 (germline): SEHNR, FQNEAQ (reference sequence). The J segment lost 5 bases and the V segment lost 10 bases, leaving 14 bases of the junction unmatched. This CDR3 has 14 residues. CDR3 nucleotide sequence: TGTGCCAACAGTCGGAGCGGGACTACCAACGAGCAGTACTTC. This codes for CANSRSGTTNEQYF.

This clonotype has at least ten counts. This chain uses TRBV7-8 with TRBJ2-1; TRBD2 matches 13 bases. The V gene's germline CDR1 is SGHVS and CDR2 FQNEAQ. The junction had 10 bases not matched to a gene; V was cut back by 5 bases and J by 0 bases. This CDR3 is built from 19 residues. In nucleotides, the CDR3 is TGTGCCAGCAGCCCAGGACTAGCGGGAGATGTGAGCTCCTACAATGAGCAGTTCTTC. It translates to CASSPGLAGDVSSYNEQFF.

The chain uses TRBV20-1 and TRBJ2-3, with a possible D match to TRBD2 (5 bases). The CDR3 has 13 amino acids. Germline V gene data show CDR1 as DFQATT and CDR2 as SNEGSKA (reference sequence). The V gene lost 6 bases and the J gene lost 6 bases, with 16 bases spanning the gap. The CDR3 sequence is CSAASGSKDTQYF. CDR3 in DNA: TGCAGTGCCGCGAGCGGTTCGAAGGATACGCAGTATTTT.

The chain is built from TRBV7-9 and TRBJ2-3; D tentatively fits TRBD1 or TRBD2 (5 bases each). CDR3 length: 16 residues. CDR1 and CDR2 from the germline V gene are SEHNR and FQNEAQ (reference sequence). V gave up 3 bases and J gave up 3 bases, with 16 bases separating them. CDR3 sequence: CASSFAGTPRTDTQYF. DNA for the CDR3: TGTGCCAGCAGCTTCGCCGGGACCCCAAGGACAGATACGCAGTATTTT.

This clonotype was found many times. V gene TRBV2 combines with J gene TRBJ2-3; D is possibly TRBD1 (5 bases). The germline V gene has CDR1 SNHLY and CDR2 FYNNEI. There are 14 residues in the CDR3. The V end was cut by 3 bases, the J end by 5 bases, with 12 bases between. The CDR3 DNA follows: TGTGCCAGCAGTGACCCCAAAGGGGTAGATACGCAGTATTTT. Its protein product is CASSDPKGVDTQYF.